Following are 18 T cell receptor beta chains from one sample sequenced in a study of T cell responses to AZD1222 COVID-19 vaccine. Profiling relied on immunoSEQ multiplex PCR, and the TCRdb table lists in-frame clones only, not all of them. The sample records tens of thousands of clones, approximately 90% being singletons. Here the sequenced sample was peripheral blood, taken 28 days after the second AZD1222 dose. These receptor sequences come from an adult who received the AZD1222 COVID-19 vaccine.

This clone was picked up one time. This chain uses TRBV7-7 with TRBJ1-4; D uncertain. V was cut by 8 bases and J by 8 bases, with 12 bases left in between. CDR3 length: 12 residues. Germline V gives CDR1 SSHAT, CDR2 FNYEAQ (reference sequence). CDR3: CASGRVGEKLFF. DNA of the CDR3: TGTGCCAGCGGGAGGGTCGGGGAAAAACTGTTTTTT.

The chain carries TRBV7-2 and TRBJ1-2; 9 bases agree with TRBD1. V lost 0 bases to trimming and J lost 5 bases; unmatched junction nucleotides: 4. Germline CDR1 SGHTA, CDR2 FQGNSA. The CDR3 spans 15 residues. The CDR3 sequence: CASSLAGTGSYGYTF. The CDR3 region has the DNA TGTGCCAGCAGCTTAGCCGGGACAGGGAGTTATGGCTACACCTTC.

As for this clone: Other DNA sequences in the same sample also yield this CDR3. This chain links TRBV7-9 with TRBJ1-1, with no clear D. Germline V gene data show CDR1 as SEHNR and CDR2 as FQNEAQ (reference sequence). CDR3 length: 12 residues. Deletions cut 1 base from V and 3 bases from J, with 3 bases between. In DNA, the CDR3 is TGTGCCAGCAGCTTAGACTACACTGAAGCTTTCTTT. Translated: CASSLDYTEAFF.

The V call is TRBV19, the J call TRBJ2-7; D is uncertain. V dropped 5 bases and J dropped 5 bases, with 16 bases sitting between them. The CDR3 consists of 14 residues. Per the germline V gene, CDR1 is LNHDA and CDR2 is SQIVND (reference sequence). CDR3 region: CASSQTTRGDEQYF. The CDR3 bases are TGTGCCAGTAGTCAGACAACAAGAGGCGACGAGCAGTACTTC.

J is TRBJ2-3 and V is TRBV5-4; 9 bases fit TRBD2. Losses at the gene ends were 0 bases for V and 3 bases for J; bases not matched to a gene: 2. Germline loops: CDR1 SGHNT, CDR2 YYREEE (reference sequence). The length of the CDR3 is 15 residues. The CDR3 coding sequence is TGTGCCAGCAGCTTGGGTAGCGGGAGTACAGATACGCAGTATTTT. It encodes CASSLGSGSTDTQYF.

The V gene is TRBV24-1, the J gene TRBJ2-3; TRBD2 aligns across 7 bases. This CDR3 has 16 residues. J gave up 5 bases and V 3 bases, and 10 bases lay outside the gene matches. Looked up from germline, CDR1 is KGHDR and CDR2 is SFDVKD. This chain's CDR3 is CATSDPQAGDQDTQYF. For the CDR3, the DNA is TGTGCCACCAGTGATCCCCAGGCGGGAGATCAAGATACGCAGTATTTT.

V usage is TRBV11-2 and J usage is TRBJ1-2; 8 bases match TRBD1. Germline-derived CDR1 and CDR2 are SGHAT and FQNNGV. The CDR3 has 18 amino acids. Trimming took 2 bases from V and 4 from J; bases not matched to a gene: 15. CDR3: CASSLIRQGALPFYGYTF. The DNA for the CDR3 is TGTGCCAGCAGCTTAATTCGGCAGGGGGCCCTACCTTTCTATGGCTACACCTTC. Using reference TRBV11-2 and TRBJ1-2 for the parts outside the CDR3, the full variable domain is EAGVAQSPRYKIIEKRQSVAFWCNPISGHATLYWYQQILGQGPKLLIQFQNNGVVDDSQLPKDRFSAERLKGVDSTLKIQPAKLEDSAVYLCASSLIRQGALPFYGYTFGSGTRLTVV.

The chain couples TRBV6-2 or TRBV6-3 to TRBJ2-7, with 9 bases that match TRBD2. The CDR3 has 14 residues. Per germline, CDR1 MNHEY and CDR2 SVGEGT. The trim removed 2 bases at V and 3 bases at J, leaving 2 bases unmatched. In DNA, the CDR3 is TGTGCCAGCAGTTACCAGCGGGGGGTCTACGAGCAGTACTTC. This translates into CASSYQRGVYEQYF.

The chain employs TRBV12-5 and TRBJ2-2; D ambiguous. Per the germline V gene, CDR1 is LGHNT and CDR2 is FRNRAP. The CDR3 consists of 16 residues. V lost 2 bases and J 4 bases, leaving 14 bases between the germline ends. DNA for the CDR3: TGTGCTAGTGGTTTGTCGACGGATGCATTCACCGGGGAGCTGTTTTTT. This codes for CASGLSTDAFTGELFF.

This chain connects TRBV18 to TRBJ2-2; D is perhaps TRBD1 (7 bases). The ends were cut back, 8 bases at V and 2 bases at J, with 15 bases in the middle. Germline CDR1 KGHSH, CDR2 LQKENI. The CDR3 length is 15 residues. CDR3 sequence reads: CASPGGTENTGELFF. The CDR3, as DNA: TGTGCCAGCCCGGGCGGGACAGAAAACACCGGGGAGCTGTTTTTT.

This chain connects TRBV12-5 to TRBJ1-5; D is possibly TRBD1 (5 bases). The CDR3 is 18 amino acids. Deletions cut 2 bases from V and 7 bases from J, with 24 bases between. The germline gives CDR1 LGHNT, CDR2 FRNRAP. CDR3 sequence reads: CASGLHLGTDSRDQPQHF. Written as DNA, the CDR3 is TGTGCTAGTGGTTTGCACCTTGGGACGGATTCTCGTGACCAGCCCCAGCATTTT.

V and J are TRBV5-1 and TRBJ2-7; D is undetermined. The CDR3 length is 14 residues. The V gene's germline CDR1 is SGHRS and CDR2 YFSETQ. The V end was cut by 0 bases, the J end by 0 bases, with 7 bases between. The CDR3 region has the DNA TGCGCCAGCAGCTTGGACCCCAGCTCCTACGAGCAGTACTTC. This sequence encodes CASSLDPSSYEQYF.

The CDR3 sequence is CASSLEGPTEDYGYTF. The CDR3 nucleotides read TGCGCCAGCAGCTTGGAGGGGCCCACAGAAGACTATGGCTACACCTTC. This chain uses TRBV5-1 with TRBJ1-2; D may be TRBD1 (5 bases). The V and J ends lost 0 bases and 3 bases respectively, with 15 bases between them. CDR3 size: 16 residues. Germline V lookup: CDR1 SGHRS, CDR2 YFSETQ.

The rearrangement joins TRBV29-1 to TRBJ2-7; D might be TRBD1 or TRBD2, each matching 5 bases. Trimming removed 4 bases at V and 3 bases at J, with 10 bases between. CDR3 size: 12 residues. Germline assignment: CDR1 SQVTM and CDR2 ANQGSEA. The CDR3: CSVGGQGYEQYF. The CDR3 nucleotides are TGCAGCGTTGGCGGGCAGGGCTACGAGCAGTACTTC.

The chain employs TRBV6-5 and TRBJ1-1, with D possibly matching TRBD1 (6 bases). Germline CDR1 reads MNHEY; CDR2 reads SVGAGI. V was pared by 8 bases and J by 10 bases, with 11 bases between. The CDR3 is made up of 10 amino acids. The CDR3: CASQGRGAFF. CDR3 in DNA: TGTGCCAGCCAGGGGCGCGGAGCTTTCTTT.

V gene TRBV5-5 combines with J gene TRBJ1-4, with a tentative D call TRBD1 (5 bases). V lost 5 bases, J lost 0 bases, and 8 bases lay in between. Germline V CDR1 and CDR2: SGHKS, YYEKEE (reference sequence). This CDR3 has 14 residues. CDR3 bases: TGTGCCAGCAGGGACACCTCAACTAATGAAAAACTGTTTTTT. This translates into CASRDTSTNEKLFF. Supplemented by reference TRBV5-5 and TRBJ1-4, the full variable domain reads DAGVTQSPTHLIKTRGQQVTLRCSPISGHKSVSWYQQVLGQGPQFIFQYYEKEERGRGNFPDRFSARQFPNYSSELNVNALLLGDSALYLCASRDTSTNEKLFFGSGTQLSVL.

The J gene is TRBJ2-3, the V gene TRBV27; D is ambiguous. This CDR3 contains 14 residues. Germline-derived CDR1 and CDR2 are MNHEY and SMNVEV (reference sequence). V dropped 5 bases and J dropped 6 bases, with 15 bases sitting between them. This CDR3 is CASSPLAPGDTQYF. The CDR3 region has the DNA TGTGCCAGCAGTCCTTTGGCTCCCGGGGATACGCAGTATTTT.

The chain carries TRBV5-6 and TRBJ1-3; D is perhaps TRBD1 (6 bases). The CDR3 is 15 amino acids. The germline CDR1 and CDR2 sequences are SGHDT and YYEEEE. Trimming left V 2 bases short and J 4 bases short, with 13 bases between. CDR3 residues: CASSFLTGFGNTIYF. The CDR3, as DNA: TGTGCCAGCAGCTTCCTCACAGGGTTCGGAAACACCATATATTTT.